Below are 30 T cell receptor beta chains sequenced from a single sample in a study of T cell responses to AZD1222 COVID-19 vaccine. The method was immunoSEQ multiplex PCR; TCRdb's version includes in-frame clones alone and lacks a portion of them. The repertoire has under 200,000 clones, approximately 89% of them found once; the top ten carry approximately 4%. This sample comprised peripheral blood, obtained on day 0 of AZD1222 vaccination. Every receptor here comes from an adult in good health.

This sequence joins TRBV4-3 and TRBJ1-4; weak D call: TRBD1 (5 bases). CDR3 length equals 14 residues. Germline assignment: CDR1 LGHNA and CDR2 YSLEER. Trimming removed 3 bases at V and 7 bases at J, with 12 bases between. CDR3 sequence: CASSHGTGGEKLFF. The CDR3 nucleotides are TGCGCCAGCAGCCACGGGACCGGTGGTGAAAAACTGTTTTTT.

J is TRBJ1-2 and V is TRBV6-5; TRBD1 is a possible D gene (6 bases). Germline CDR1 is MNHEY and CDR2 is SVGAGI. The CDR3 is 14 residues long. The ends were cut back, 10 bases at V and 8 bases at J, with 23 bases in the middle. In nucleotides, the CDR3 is TGTGCCACACGACGAGGGGGGATCACTATAGGCTACACCTTC. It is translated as CATRRGGITIGYTF.

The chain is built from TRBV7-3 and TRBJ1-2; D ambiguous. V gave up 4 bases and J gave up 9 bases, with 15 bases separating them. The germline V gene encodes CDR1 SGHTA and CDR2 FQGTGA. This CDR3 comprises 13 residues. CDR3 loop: CASSYGPDDRYTF. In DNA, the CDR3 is TGTGCCAGCAGCTATGGGCCTGACGATCGCTACACCTTC. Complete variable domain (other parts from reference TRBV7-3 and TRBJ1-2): GAGVSQTPSNKVTEKGKYVELRCDPISGHTALYWYRQSLGQGPEFLIYFQGTGAADDSGLPNDRFFAVRPEGSVSTLKIQRTERGDSAVYLCASSYGPDDRYTFGSGTRLTVV.

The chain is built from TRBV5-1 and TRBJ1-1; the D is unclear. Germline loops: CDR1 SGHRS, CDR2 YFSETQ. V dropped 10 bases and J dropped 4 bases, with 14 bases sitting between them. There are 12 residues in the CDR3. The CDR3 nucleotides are TGCGCCTCCCGACTTACCCCCACTGAAGCTTTCTTT. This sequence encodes CASRLTPTEAFF.

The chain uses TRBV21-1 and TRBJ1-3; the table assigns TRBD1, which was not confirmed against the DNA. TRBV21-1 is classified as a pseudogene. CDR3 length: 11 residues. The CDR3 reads CALGPPDTIYF. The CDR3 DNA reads TGTGCCCTGGGGCCTCCCGACACCATATATTTT.

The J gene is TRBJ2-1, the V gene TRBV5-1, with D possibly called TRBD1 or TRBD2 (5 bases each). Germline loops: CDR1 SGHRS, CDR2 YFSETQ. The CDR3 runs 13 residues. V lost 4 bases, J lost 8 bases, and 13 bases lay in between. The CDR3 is CASSVRRGDEQFF. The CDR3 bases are TGCGCCAGCAGCGTACGCCGGGGCGATGAGCAGTTCTTC. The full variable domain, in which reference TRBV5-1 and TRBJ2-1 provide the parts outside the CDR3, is KAGVTQTPRYLIKTRGQQVTLSCSPISGHRSVSWYQQTPGQGLQFLFEYFSETQRNKGNFPGRFSGRQFSNSRSEMNVSTLELGDSALYLCASSVRRGDEQFFGPGTRLTVL.

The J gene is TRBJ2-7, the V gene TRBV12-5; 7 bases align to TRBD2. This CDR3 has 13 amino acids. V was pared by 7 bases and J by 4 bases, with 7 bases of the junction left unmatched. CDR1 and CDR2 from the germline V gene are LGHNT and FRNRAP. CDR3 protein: CASAQPGGYEQYF. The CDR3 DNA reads TGTGCTAGTGCCCAACCGGGGGGATACGAGCAGTACTTC.

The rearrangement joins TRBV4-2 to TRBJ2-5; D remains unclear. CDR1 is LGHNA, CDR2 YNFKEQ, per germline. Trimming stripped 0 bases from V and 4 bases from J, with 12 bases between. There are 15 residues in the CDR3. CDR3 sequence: CASSQDFSSTETQYF. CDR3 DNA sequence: TGTGCCAGCAGCCAAGATTTTTCGAGCACAGAGACCCAGTACTTC.

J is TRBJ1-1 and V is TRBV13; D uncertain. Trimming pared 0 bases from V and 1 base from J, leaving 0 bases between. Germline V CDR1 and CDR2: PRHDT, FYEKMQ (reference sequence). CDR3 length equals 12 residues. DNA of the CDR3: TGTGCCAGCAGCTTAGGGAACACTGAAGCTTTCTTT. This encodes CASSLGNTEAFF.

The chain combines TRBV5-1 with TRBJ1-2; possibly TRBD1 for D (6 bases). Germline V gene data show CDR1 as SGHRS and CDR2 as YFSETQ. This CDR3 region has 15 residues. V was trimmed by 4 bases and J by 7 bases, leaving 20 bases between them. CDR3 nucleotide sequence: TGCGCCAGCAGCATCTCAGGACAGACCCAGGGTGGCTACACCTTC. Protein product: CASSISGQTQGGYTF.

The DNA of the CDR3 is TGTGCCAGCAGCTTGGGGCCCGGCGAATACGAGCAGTACTTC. This gives the protein CASSLGPGEYEQYF. The V and J genes are TRBV5-8 and TRBJ2-7; no firm D call. From germline, CDR1 is SGHTS and CDR2 YDEGEE. The CDR3 has 14 amino acids. V shed 0 bases and J shed 4 bases, with 11 bases lying between them. The full variable domain, with the rest looked up from reference TRBV5-8 and TRBJ2-7, is EAGVTQSPTHLIKTRGQQATLRCSPISGHTSVYWYQQALGLGLQFLLWYDEGEERNRGNFPPRFSGRQFPNYSSELNVNALELEDSALYLCASSLGPGEYEQYFGPGTRLTVT.

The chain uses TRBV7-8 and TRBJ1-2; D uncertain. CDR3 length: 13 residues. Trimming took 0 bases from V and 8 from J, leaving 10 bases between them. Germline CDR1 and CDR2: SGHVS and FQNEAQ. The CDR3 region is CASSLAGSSGYTF. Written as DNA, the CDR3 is TGTGCCAGCAGCTTAGCAGGCAGCTCGGGCTACACCTTC. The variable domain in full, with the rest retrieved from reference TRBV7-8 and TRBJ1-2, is GAGVSQSPRYKVAKRGQDVALRCDPISGHVSLFWYQQALGQGPEFLTYFQNEAQLDKSGLPSDRFFAERPEGSVSTLKIQRTQQEDSAVYLCASSLAGSSGYTFGSGTRLTVV.

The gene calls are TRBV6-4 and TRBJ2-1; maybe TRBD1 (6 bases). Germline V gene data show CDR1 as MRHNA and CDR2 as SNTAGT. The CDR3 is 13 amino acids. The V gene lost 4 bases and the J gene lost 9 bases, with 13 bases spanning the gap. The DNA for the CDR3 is TGTGCCAGCAGTGTCCAACAGGGTCGTGAGCAGTTCTTC. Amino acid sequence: CASSVQQGREQFF.

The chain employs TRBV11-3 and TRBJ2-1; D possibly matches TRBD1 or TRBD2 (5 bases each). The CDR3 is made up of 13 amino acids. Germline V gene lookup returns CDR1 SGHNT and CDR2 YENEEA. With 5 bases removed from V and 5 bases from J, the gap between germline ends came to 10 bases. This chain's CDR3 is CASSRGPNNEQFF. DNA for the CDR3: TGTGCCAGCAGCCGGGGACCGAACAATGAGCAGTTCTTC.

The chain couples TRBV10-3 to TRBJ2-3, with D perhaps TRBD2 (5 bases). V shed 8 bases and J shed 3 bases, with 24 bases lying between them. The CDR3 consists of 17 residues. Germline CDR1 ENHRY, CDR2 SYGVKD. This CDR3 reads CAIGPKDFWGMTDTQYF. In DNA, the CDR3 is TGTGCCATCGGACCAAAGGACTTTTGGGGAATGACAGATACGCAGTATTTT.

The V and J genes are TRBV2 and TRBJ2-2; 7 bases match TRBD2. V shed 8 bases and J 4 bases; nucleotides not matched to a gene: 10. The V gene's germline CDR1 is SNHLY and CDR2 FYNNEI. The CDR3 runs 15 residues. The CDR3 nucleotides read TGTGCCAGCGGTCCTGGCGGGAGAACCACCGGGGAGCTGTTTTTT. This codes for CASGPGGRTTGELFF.

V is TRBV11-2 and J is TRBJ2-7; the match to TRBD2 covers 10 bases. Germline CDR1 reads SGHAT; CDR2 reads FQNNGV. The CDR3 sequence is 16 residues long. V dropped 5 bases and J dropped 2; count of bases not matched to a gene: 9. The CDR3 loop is CASSPILGLAAYEQYF. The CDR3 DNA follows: TGTGCCAGCAGCCCTATATTAGGACTAGCGGCCTACGAGCAGTACTTC.

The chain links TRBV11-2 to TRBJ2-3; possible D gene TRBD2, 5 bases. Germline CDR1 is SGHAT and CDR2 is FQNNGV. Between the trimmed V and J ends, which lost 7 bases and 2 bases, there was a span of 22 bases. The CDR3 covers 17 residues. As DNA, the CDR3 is TGTGCCAGCACCCTAGAGGGCGGTGTGAAGACCACAGATACGCAGTATTTT. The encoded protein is CASTLEGGVKTTDTQYF.

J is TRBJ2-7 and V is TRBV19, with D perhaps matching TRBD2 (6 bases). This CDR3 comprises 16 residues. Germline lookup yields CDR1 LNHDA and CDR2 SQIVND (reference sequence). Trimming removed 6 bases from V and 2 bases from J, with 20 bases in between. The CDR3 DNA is TGTGCCAGTAGCGGTCCCGGGACTCCCTCACCCTACGAGCAGTACTTC. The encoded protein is CASSGPGTPSPYEQYF. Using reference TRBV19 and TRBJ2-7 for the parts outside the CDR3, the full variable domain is DGGITQSPKYLFRKEGQNVTLSCEQNLNHDAMYWYRQDPGQGLRLIYYSQIVNDFQKGDIAEGYSVSREKKESFPLTVTSAQKNPTAFYLCASSGPGTPSPYEQYFGPGTRLTVT.

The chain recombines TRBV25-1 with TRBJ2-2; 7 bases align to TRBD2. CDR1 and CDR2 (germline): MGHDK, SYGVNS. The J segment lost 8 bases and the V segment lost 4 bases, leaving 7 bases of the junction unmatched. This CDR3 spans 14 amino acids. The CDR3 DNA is TGTGCCAGCAGTGTTATCGGGACTATGGGGGAGCTGTTTTTT. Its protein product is CASSVIGTMGELFF.

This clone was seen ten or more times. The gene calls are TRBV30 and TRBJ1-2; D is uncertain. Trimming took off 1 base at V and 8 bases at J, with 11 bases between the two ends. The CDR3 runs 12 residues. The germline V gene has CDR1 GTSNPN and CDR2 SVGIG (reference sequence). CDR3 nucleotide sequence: TGTGCCTGGAGTGCCGAAGGGAGGGGCTACACCTTC. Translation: CAWSAEGRGYTF.

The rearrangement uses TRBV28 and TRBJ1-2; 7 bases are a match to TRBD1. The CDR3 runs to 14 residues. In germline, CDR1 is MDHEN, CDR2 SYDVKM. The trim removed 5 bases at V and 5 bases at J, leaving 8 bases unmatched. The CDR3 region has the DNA TGTGCCAGCAGTCCCCGACAGGGAGGTTATGGCTACACCTTC. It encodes CASSPRQGGYGYTF.

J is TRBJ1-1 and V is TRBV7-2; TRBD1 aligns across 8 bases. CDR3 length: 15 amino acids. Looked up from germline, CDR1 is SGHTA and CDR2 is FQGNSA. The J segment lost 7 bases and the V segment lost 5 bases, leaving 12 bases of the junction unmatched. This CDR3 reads CASSREGQARGEAFF. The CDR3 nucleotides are TGTGCCAGCAGCCGCGAGGGACAGGCCAGGGGTGAAGCTTTCTTT.

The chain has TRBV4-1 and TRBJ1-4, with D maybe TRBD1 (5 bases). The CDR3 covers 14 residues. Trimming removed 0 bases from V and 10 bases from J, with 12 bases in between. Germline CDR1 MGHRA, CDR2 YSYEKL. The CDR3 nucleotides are TGCGCCAGCAGCCAAGATGGGGGGGTACCAAAACTGTTTTTT. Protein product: CASSQDGGVPKLFF.

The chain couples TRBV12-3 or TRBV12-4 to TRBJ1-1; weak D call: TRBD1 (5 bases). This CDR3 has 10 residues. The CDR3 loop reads CGGGDTEAFF. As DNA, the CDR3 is TGTGGGGGAGGGGACACTGAAGCTTTCTTT.

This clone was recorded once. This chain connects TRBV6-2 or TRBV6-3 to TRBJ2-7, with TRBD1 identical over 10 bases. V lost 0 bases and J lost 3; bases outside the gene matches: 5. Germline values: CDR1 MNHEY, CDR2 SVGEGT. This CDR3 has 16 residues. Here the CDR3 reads CASSYSRDRGLYEQYF. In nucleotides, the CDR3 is TGTGCCAGCAGTTACTCTCGGGACAGGGGCCTCTACGAGCAGTACTTC.

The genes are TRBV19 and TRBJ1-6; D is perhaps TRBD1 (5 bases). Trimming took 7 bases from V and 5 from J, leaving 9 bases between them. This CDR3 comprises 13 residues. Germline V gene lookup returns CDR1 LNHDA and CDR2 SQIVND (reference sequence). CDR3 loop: CASTGENNSPLHF. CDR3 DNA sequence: TGTGCCAGTACGGGGGAGAATAATTCACCCCTCCACTTT.

CDR3 sequence (DNA): TGTGCCTGGAGCATGAGCGGCACAGATACGCAGTATTTT. It encodes CAWSMSGTDTQYF. This sequence joins TRBV30 and TRBJ2-3; no clear D. From germline, CDR1 is GTSNPN and CDR2 SVGIG (reference sequence). The CDR3 has 13 amino acids. V lost 3 bases and J 1 base, leaving 8 bases between the germline ends.

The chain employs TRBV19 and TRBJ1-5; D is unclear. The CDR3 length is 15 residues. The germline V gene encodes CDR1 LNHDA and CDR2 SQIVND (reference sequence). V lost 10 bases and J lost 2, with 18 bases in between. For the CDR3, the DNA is TGTGCCACCTCCTTCGGGAGGGTGGGCAATCAGCCCCAGCATTTT. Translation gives CATSFGRVGNQPQHF.

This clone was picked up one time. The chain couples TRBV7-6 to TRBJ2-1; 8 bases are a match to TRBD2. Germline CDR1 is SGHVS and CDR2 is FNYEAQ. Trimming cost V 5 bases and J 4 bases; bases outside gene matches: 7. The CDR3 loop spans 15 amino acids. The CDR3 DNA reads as TGTGCCAGCAGCCCCGGGGGGGTAGGGTACAATGAGCAGTTCTTC. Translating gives CASSPGGVGYNEQFF.